The entry below describes one T cell receptor (beta chain). The source of the sample is a study of blood T cell repertoires in COVID-19. V was clipped by 6 bases and J by 4 bases; unmatched bases: 10. Germline-derived CDR1 and CDR2 are SGHRS and YFSETQ. This CDR3 is built from 14 residues. The table came from immunoSEQ multiplex PCR; TCRdb's copy has only in-frame clones and leaves some out. The sample gives 90,000 to 120,000 clones, around 90% of which show up once; around 6.5% is in the top ten. The rearrangement uses TRBV5-1 and TRBJ2-7; 7 nucleotides match TRBD2. This sequence was found in a woman aged 60 to 75 with acute or convalescent COVID-19. Specimen: peripheral blood. In DNA, the CDR3 is TGCGCCAGCAATGTGGGAGGGGCCGCGTACGAGCAGTACTTC. Its protein is CASNVGGAAYEQYF.